This TCR beta chain was identified in a study of T cell changes during pregnancy in multiple sclerosis (dated by TCRdb to the late 2010s). In the study overall: Changes in the T cell repertoire over the course of pregnancy were examined in this study in women with multiple sclerosis.

This clone was seen a few times. Its antigen is not yet known. Base qualities are missing; no much larger clone stands one base away. Libraries were made using the immunoSEQ multiplex PCR assay. In its TCRdb copy, this immuneACCESS table keeps in-frame sequences only and misses some clones. Where compared with another copy, unresolved V genes explain less than half of these, and the others have no known cause. Here the sample has around 21,000 clones; less than 90% occur a single time. 5.5% to 7.5% of the sample is held by the ten biggest clonotypes. The CDR3 starts with the cysteine, ends with the phenylalanine, and has 13 residues. The retained sequence is limited to the CDR3, 39 bases, with the frame set at the first base. Sequences MGHRA (CDR1) and YSYEKL (CDR2) are obtained from the germline V gene. V is pared back by 4 bases and J by 4 bases, with 11 bases lying between the germline termini.

This sample comprised CD8+ T cells from peripheral blood mononuclear cells, obtained in the third trimester of pregnancy. The chain is assembled from TRBV4-1 and TRBJ2-7; no D gene can be assigned with confidence. This sequence was found in a female donor in good health, enrolled as a control in a pregnancy study. CDR3 protein: CASSRASNYEQYF. The nucleotides are TGCGCCAGCAGCCGAGCTTCGAATTACGAGCAGTACTTC.